This T cell receptor beta chain emerged from a study of blood T cell repertoires in COVID-19. Background on the study: Specimens from acute and convalescent COVID-19 originated in the United States, Italy and Spain.

In the original workflow: From reference gene primer amplification, estimates of nucleated cell counts were derived. Only in-frame clones appear in the TCRdb table, and some are missing; sequencing was by immunoSEQ multiplex PCR. V and J calls and clone size come straight from that table; D and trimming were deduced from the DNA. The sample lists about 250,000 clones, roughly 83% seen once, with 7.5% to 10% in the top ten. The CDR3 contains 16 residues. With V trimmed by 2 bases and J by 0 bases, 6 bases remained unmatched. Germline CDR1 is SGHTA and CDR2 is FQGNSA. The V call is TRBV7-2, the J call TRBJ1-1, with 7 bases that match TRBD1. The sequenced sample consisted of peripheral blood. The receptor comes from a man aged 80 or over with acute or convalescent COVID-19. The CDR3 DNA sequence: TGTGCCAGCAGCTTAATAACAGGGGCTCTGAACACTGAAGCTTTCTTT. It translates to CASSLITGALNTEAFF.